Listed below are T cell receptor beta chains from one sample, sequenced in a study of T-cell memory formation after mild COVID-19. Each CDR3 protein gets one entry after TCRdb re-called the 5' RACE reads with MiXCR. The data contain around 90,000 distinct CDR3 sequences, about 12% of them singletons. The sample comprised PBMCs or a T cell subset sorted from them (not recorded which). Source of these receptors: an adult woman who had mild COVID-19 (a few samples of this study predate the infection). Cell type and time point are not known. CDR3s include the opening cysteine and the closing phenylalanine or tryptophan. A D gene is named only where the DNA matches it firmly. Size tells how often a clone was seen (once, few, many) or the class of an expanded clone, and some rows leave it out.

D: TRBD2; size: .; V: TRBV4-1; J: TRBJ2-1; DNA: TGCGCCAGCAGGAGCGGGGGGGCCAATGAGCAGTTCTTC; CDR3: CASRSGGANEQFF
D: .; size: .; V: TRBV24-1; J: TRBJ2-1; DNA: TGTGCCACCAGTGACCTCAGAGGCAGGGGAGGTAGCGATGAGCAGTTCTTC; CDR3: CATSDLRGRGGSDEQFF
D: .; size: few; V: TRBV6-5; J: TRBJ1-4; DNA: TGTGCCAGCAGTTTCTATTCCGGCGGGGAAAAACTGTTTTTT; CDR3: CASSFYSGGEKLFF
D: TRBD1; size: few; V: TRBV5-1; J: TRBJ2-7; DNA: TGCGCCAGCAGCCCACACAAACCGGGACAGGGCCTCAACGAGCAGTACTTC; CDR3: CASSPHKPGQGLNEQYF
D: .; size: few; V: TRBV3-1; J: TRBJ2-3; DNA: TGTGCCAGCAGCCCCTTTCCAGTGGACTATACTAGCACAGATACGCAGTATTTT; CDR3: CASSPFPVDYTSTDTQYF
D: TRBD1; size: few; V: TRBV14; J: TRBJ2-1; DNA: TGTGCCAGCAGCCAAGATTACAGGGGCACTTCTTACAATGAGCAGTTCTTC; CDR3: CASSQDYRGTSYNEQFF
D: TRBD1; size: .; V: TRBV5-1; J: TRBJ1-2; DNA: TGCGCCAGCAGCTTGGAGATGTCGGGACAGTTCTATGGCTACACCTTC; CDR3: CASSLEMSGQFYGYTF
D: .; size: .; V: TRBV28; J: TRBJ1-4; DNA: TGTGCCAGCAGTTTAAAGTGGGGTGGCCATGAAAAACTGTTTTTT; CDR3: CASSLKWGGHEKLFF
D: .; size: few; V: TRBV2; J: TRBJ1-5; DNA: TGTGCCAGCAGTGAATACCGCCGCAATCAGCCCCAGCATTTT; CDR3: CASSEYRRNQPQHF
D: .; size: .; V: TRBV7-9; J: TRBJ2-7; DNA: TGTGCCAGCAGCTTCGAACTACGGGACCCCTACGAGCAGTACTTC; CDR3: CASSFELRDPYEQYF
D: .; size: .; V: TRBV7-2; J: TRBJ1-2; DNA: TGTGCCAGCAGCCATTTGACAGACAGTGATTATGGCTACACCTTC; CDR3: CASSHLTDSDYGYTF
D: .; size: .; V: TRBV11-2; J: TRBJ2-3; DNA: TGTGCCAGCAGCTTAGAGCTAACAGGGACCCTGCTGGGTACGCAGTATTTT; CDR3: CASSLELTGTLLGTQYF
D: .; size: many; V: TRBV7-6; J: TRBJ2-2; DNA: TGTGCCAGCAGCCAAGGACGACCGAACACCGGGGAGCTGTTTTTT; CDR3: CASSQGRPNTGELFF
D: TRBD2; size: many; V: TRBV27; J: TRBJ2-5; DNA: TGTGCCAGCAGCACGACTAGCGGGAGCTTATTTCCAGAGACCCAGTACTTC; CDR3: CASSTTSGSLFPETQYF
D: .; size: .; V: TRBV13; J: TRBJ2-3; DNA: TGTGCCAGCAGCCTCCCCTGGGCGGATACGCAGTATTTT; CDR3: CASSLPWADTQYF
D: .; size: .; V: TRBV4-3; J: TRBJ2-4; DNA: TGCGCCAGCAGCCAAGATGAGACGGAGGAATTCTACTTC; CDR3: CASSQDETEEFYF
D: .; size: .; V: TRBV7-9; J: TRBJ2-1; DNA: TGTGCCAGCAGCTTCGCGGTAGAGCAGTTCTTC; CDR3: CASSFAVEQFF
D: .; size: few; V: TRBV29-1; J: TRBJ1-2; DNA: TGCAGCGTTGTGATTTTAACACTGACTTATGGCTACACCTTC; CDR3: CSVVILTLTYGYTF
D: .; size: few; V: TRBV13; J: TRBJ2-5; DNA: TGTGCCAGCAGTCCAAGGGGTGGAGAGACCCAGTACTTC; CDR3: CASSPRGGETQYF
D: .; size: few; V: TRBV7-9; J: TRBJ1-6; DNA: TGTGCCAGCACATACACCAATAATTCACCCCTCCACTTT; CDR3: CASTYTNNSPLHF
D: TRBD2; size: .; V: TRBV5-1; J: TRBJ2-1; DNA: TGCGCCAGCATTAAGACTAGCGTTAAGGGGGATGAGCAGTTCTTC; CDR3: CASIKTSVKGDEQFF
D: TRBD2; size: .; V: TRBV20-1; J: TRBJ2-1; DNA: TGCAGTGCTAGAGATCCGGGACTACTTAACAATGAGCAGTTCTTC; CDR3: CSARDPGLLNNEQFF
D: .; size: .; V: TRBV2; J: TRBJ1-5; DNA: TGTGCCAGCAGTGAATGGGACGGTGGTCGGCCCCAGCATTTT; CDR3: CASSEWDGGRPQHF
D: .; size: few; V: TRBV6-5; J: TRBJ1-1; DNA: TGTGCCAGCAGTTACCCCCTCGAGGGCCAGGGCACTGAAGCTTTCTTT; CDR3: CASSYPLEGQGTEAFF
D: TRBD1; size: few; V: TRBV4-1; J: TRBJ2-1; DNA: TGCGCCAGCAGCCAAATAGGGGGCCGGGGAGATGAGCAGTTCTTC; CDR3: CASSQIGGRGDEQFF
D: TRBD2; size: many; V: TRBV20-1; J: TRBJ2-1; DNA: TGCAGCCTTCTAGCGGGCGAGTACAATGAGCAGTTCTTC; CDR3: CSLLAGEYNEQFF
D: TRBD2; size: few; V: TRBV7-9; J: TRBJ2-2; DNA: TGTGCCAGCAGCTTAGCTAGCGGGAGGAACACCGGGGAGCTGTTTTTT; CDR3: CASSLASGRNTGELFF
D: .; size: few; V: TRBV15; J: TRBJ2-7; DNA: TGTGCCACCAGCAGAGAAGGGGCCGGTACCTACGAGCAGTACTTC; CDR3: CATSREGAGTYEQYF
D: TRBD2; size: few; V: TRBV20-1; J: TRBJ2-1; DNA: TGCAGTGCTAGAGGAGGACTAGCGGGAGGAGCTCACAATGAGCAGTTCTTC; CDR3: CSARGGLAGGAHNEQFF
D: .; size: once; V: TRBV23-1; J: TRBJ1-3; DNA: TGCGCCAGCAGTCACCCCCTAAACACCATATATTTT; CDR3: CASSHPLNTIYF
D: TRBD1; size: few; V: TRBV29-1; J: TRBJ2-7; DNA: TGCAGCGTCCCCGGGACAGGGCGACGTGAGCAGTACTTC; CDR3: CSVPGTGRREQYF
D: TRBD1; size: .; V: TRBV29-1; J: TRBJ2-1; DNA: TGCAGCGTTGAAGATGGTGGGACAGGGCCTGAGCAGTTCTTC; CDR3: CSVEDGGTGPEQFF
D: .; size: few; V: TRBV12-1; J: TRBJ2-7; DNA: TGTGCCAGCTACCGGGGACTAGCGGGAGGAGAGTCCTACGAGCAGTACTTC; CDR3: CASYRGLAGGESYEQYF
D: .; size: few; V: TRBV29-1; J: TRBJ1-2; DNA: TGCAGCGTTGCCTCAGGGGAACTGGATGGCTACACCTTC; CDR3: CSVASGELDGYTF
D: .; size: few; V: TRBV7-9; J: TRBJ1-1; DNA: TGTGCCAGCAGCTTATGGAATGAAGCTTTCTTT; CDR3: CASSLWNEAFF
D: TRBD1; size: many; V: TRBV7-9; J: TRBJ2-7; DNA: TGTGCCAGCAGCTCTTGGGACAGCTCCTACGAGCAGTACTTC; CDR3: CASSSWDSSYEQYF
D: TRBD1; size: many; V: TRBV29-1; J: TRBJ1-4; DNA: TGCAGCGTTGAAGATGCAGACAGGGAGGATGAAAAACTGTTTTTT; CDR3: CSVEDADREDEKLFF
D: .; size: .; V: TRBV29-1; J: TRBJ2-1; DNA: TGCAGCGTTAGTGTGCCATTGGGCTACAATGAGCAGTTCTTC; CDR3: CSVSVPLGYNEQFF
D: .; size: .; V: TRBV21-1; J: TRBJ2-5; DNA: TGTGCCAGCAGCAAAGACCCTACAGAGAAGCAAGAGACCCAGTACTTC; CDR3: CASSKDPTEKQETQYF
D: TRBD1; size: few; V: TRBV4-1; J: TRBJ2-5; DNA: TGCGCCAGCAGCCTTCGGACAGGGACGGAAGAGACCCAGTACTTC; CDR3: CASSLRTGTEETQYF
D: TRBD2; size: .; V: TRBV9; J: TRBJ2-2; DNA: TGTGCCAGCAGCGTGGGGCAGGCGGGAGGGCCTACCGGGGAGCTGTTTTTT; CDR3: CASSVGQAGGPTGELFF
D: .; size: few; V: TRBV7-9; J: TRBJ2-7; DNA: TGTGCCGGGTCCGAAGCCGATGGGGAGCAGTACTTC; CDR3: CAGSEADGEQYF
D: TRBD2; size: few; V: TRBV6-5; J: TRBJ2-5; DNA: TGTGCCAGCAGTTATAATCTAGCGGGAGTAAAAGAGACCCAGTACTTC; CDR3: CASSYNLAGVKETQYF
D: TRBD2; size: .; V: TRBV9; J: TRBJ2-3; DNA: TGTGCCAGCAGCGCGGGGGGGGGCCCAGATACGCAGTATTTT; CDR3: CASSAGGGPDTQYF
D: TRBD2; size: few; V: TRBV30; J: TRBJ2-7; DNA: TGTGCCTGGAGCGGGGGGAGCGACGAGCAGTACTTC; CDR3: CAWSGGSDEQYF
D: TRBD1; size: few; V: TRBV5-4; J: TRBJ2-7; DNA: TGTGCCAGCAGCTGGGGGGACAGGGGGCACCAACACTACGAGCAGTACTTC; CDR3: CASSWGDRGHQHYEQYF
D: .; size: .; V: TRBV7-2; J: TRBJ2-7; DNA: TGTGCCAGCAGCAACTCCTACGAGCAGTACTTC; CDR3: CASSNSYEQYF
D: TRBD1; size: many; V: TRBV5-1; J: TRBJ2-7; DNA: TGCGCCAGCAGCTTGGGGGACAGCTCCTACGAGCAGTACTTC; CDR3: CASSLGDSSYEQYF